Listed here are 32 T cell receptor beta chains from one sample, sequenced in a study of blood T cell repertoires in COVID-19 (TCRdb year 2020). Receptor libraries were prepared by the immunoSEQ multiplex PCR assay. TCRdb limited this immuneACCESS table to in-frame rearrangements with V and J called. A share of clones is missing; checked studies link under half to unresolved V genes, and the rest is unexplained. Within this sample are 400,000 to 500,000 clones, with 88% of them counted one time only. Approximately 1.5% of the sample is taken by the ten largest. Input material: PBMCs or T cells enriched from blood (not recorded which). Receptors were obtained from a woman younger than 35 who had been exposed to COVID-19.

Concerning this clone: At one of its ends the junction is not consistent with the germline gene, which may arise from a read error. The chain is built from TRBV20-1 and TRBJ2-7, with D possibly matching TRBD1 (6 bases). This CDR3 spans 10 amino acids. Germline CDR1 reads DFQATT; CDR2 reads SNEGSKA (reference sequence). CDR3 amino acids: CSAAQDSSSF. The CDR3 region has the DNA TGCAGTGCCGCACAGGACAGCTCAAGCTTC.

The V and J genes are TRBV29-1 and TRBJ1-5; 8 bases fit TRBD1. CDR3 size: 12 residues. V dropped 5 bases and J dropped 6; count of bases not matched to a gene: 3. Germline CDR1 is SQVTM and CDR2 is ANQGSEA. The CDR3 protein is CSVQGQGQPQHF. As DNA, the CDR3 is TGCAGCGTTCAAGGACAGGGTCAGCCCCAGCATTTT.

This chain links TRBV7-2 with TRBJ1-4, with a possible D match to TRBD1 (6 bases). Germline values: CDR1 SGHTA, CDR2 FQGNSA. This CDR3 has 15 residues. Trimming stripped 5 bases from V and 7 bases from J, with 17 bases between. The CDR3 sequence: CASSTQGYGSEKLFF. The CDR3 DNA reads TGTGCCAGCAGCACACAGGGTTATGGTAGTGAAAAACTGTTTTTT.

Here the CDR3 DNA reads TGCGCCAGCAGCTACCGTGACAGGGAGGCAGAGACCCAGTACTTC. Translating it yields CASSYRDREAETQYF. J is TRBJ2-5 and V is TRBV5-1; D might be TRBD1 (7 bases). V was shortened by 3 bases and J by 4 bases, with 16 bases between the two germline ends. CDR1 and CDR2 from the germline V gene are SGHRS and YFSETQ. The CDR3 is 15 residues long.

This clone occurred a few times. The chain joins TRBV7-2 to TRBJ1-2; TRBD1 agrees at 7 bases. The ends lost 5 bases at V and 5 bases at J; junction bases unmatched: 17. Germline lookup yields CDR1 SGHTA and CDR2 FQGNSA. This CDR3 is built from 17 residues. CDR3 loop: CASSEPGQRLLIYGYTF. The CDR3, as DNA: TGTGCCAGCAGCGAACCGGGACAGCGCCTACTAATTTATGGCTACACCTTC.

This chain connects TRBV6-5 to TRBJ1-2; 7 positions agree with TRBD1. CDR1 and CDR2 (germline): MNHEY, SVGAGI. V dropped 6 bases and J dropped 1; count of bases not matched to a gene: 8. This CDR3 region has 15 residues. The chain's CDR3 is CASRPDREINYGYTF. In DNA form, the CDR3 reads TGTGCCAGCAGGCCCGACAGGGAAATTAACTATGGCTACACCTTC.

The chain has TRBV30 and TRBJ1-2; D perhaps matches TRBD1 (5 bases). Trimming left V 6 bases short and J 0 bases short, with 20 bases between. The CDR3 extends over 16 amino acids. Germline CDR1 reads GTSNPN; CDR2 reads SVGIG (reference sequence). The CDR3 reads CACTSIRDSTNYGYTF. CDR3 DNA: TGTGCCTGTACCTCCATCCGAGACAGTACTAACTATGGCTACACCTTC.

The chain has TRBV9 and TRBJ1-2; 11 bases map to TRBD1. This CDR3 has 17 residues. Germline V gene data show CDR1 as SGDLS and CDR2 as YYNGEE. V dropped 2 bases and J dropped 4; count of bases not matched to a gene: 10. The CDR3 DNA is TGTGCCAGCAGCGTCCGGACAGGGGGCGATTCCATCTATGGCTACACCTTC. It is translated as CASSVRTGGDSIYGYTF.

The chain uses TRBV7-2 and TRBJ1-5; 7 nucleotides agree with TRBD1. CDR3 length: 15 residues. V lost 1 base to trimming and J lost 4 bases; unmatched junction nucleotides: 4. CDR1 is SGHTA, CDR2 FQGNSA, per germline. The CDR3 region is CASSLEGAPNQPQHF. CDR3 nucleotides: TGTGCCAGCAGCTTAGAGGGGGCTCCGAATCAGCCCCAGCATTTT.

The CDR3 coding sequence is TGTGCCAGCAGCCCCGAGAACTACGAGCAGTACTTC. Amino acid sequence: CASSPENYEQYF. The chain is built from TRBV7-9 and TRBJ2-7; D not resolved. The CDR3 totals 12 residues. Germline assignment: CDR1 SEHNR and CDR2 FQNEAQ (reference sequence). V was pared by 5 bases and J by 3 bases, with 8 bases between. Full variable domain (rest looked up from reference TRBV7-9 and TRBJ2-7): DTGVSQNPRHKITKRGQNVTFRCDPISEHNRLYWYRQTLGQGPEFLTYFQNEAQLEKSRLLSDRFSAERPKGSFSTLEIQRTEQGDSAMYLCASSPENYEQYFGPGTRLTVT.

This chain connects TRBV6-5 to TRBJ1-6; no reliable D call. The CDR3 has 13 residues. V was cut by 4 bases and J by 4 bases, with 5 bases left in between. CDR1 MNHEY and CDR2 SVGAGI come from the germline V gene. CDR3 loop: CASSLSYNSPLHF. The CDR3 DNA follows: TGTGCCAGCAGTTTATCGTATAATTCACCCCTCCACTTT.

The chain couples TRBV5-4 to TRBJ1-3; the match to TRBD1 covers 8 bases. The CDR3 totals 17 residues. The V gene's germline CDR1 is SGHNT and CDR2 YYREEE (reference sequence). Unmatched junction bases numbered 8, after V lost 3 bases and J lost 0 bases. Here the CDR3 reads CASSSQAGGHSGNTIYF. In nucleotides, the CDR3 is TGTGCCAGCAGCTCCCAAGCAGGGGGCCACTCTGGAAACACCATATATTTT.

Only one count was recorded for this clone. The chain links TRBV7-9 to TRBJ2-1; 11 bases agree with TRBD2. Germline assignment: CDR1 SEHNR and CDR2 FQNEAQ (reference sequence). With V trimmed by 5 bases and J by 5 bases, 5 bases remained unmatched. There are 15 residues in the CDR3. The CDR3 region is CASSLGLADHNEQFF. DNA of the CDR3: TGTGCCAGCAGCCTGGGACTAGCGGACCACAATGAGCAGTTCTTC.

CDR3 coding DNA: TGTGCCAGCAGTTCAGAGGGCAGCAGCACAGATACGCAGTATTTT. This gives the protein CASSSEGSSTDTQYF. The chain links TRBV2 to TRBJ2-3; a possible D gene is TRBD2 (5 bases). The germline CDR1 and CDR2 sequences are SNHLY and FYNNEI. The V and J ends lost 5 bases and 0 bases respectively, with 12 bases between them. The CDR3 sequence is 15 residues long.

This chain joins TRBV27 and TRBJ2-7, with a tentative D call TRBD2 (6 bases). V shed 6 bases and J shed 2 bases, with 29 bases lying between them. There are 19 residues in the CDR3. Germline-derived CDR1 and CDR2 are MNHEY and SMNVEV (reference sequence). CDR3 residues: CASRLEARPGAGKPYEQYF. The CDR3 nucleotides read TGTGCCAGCAGGCTCGAAGCGAGACCAGGCGCGGGAAAACCCTACGAGCAGTACTTC.

The chain joins TRBV10-1 to TRBJ2-5; D gene unclear. The ends were cut back, 2 bases at V and 2 bases at J, with 6 bases in the middle. This CDR3 comprises 13 residues. CDR1 and CDR2 (germline): WNHNN, SYGVQD (reference sequence). This CDR3 is CASSEHLQETQYF. DNA for the CDR3: TGCGCCAGCAGTGAGCACTTGCAAGAGACCCAGTACTTC.

V usage is TRBV7-6 and J usage is TRBJ2-6, with D possibly being TRBD1 (6 bases). Per germline, CDR1 SGHVS and CDR2 FNYEAQ. The V gene lost 6 bases and the J gene lost 0 bases, with 18 bases spanning the gap. The CDR3 is 18 amino acids. CDR3 in DNA: TGTGCCAGCAGAGAAACCCGGGACACCTACTCTGGGGCCAACGTCCTGACTTTC. Translating gives CASRETRDTYSGANVLTF.

The chain couples TRBV5-6 to TRBJ2-1, with D tentatively TRBD2 (6 bases). The V gene's germline CDR1 is SGHDT and CDR2 YYEEEE. Deletions cut 0 bases from V and 4 bases from J, with 14 bases between. This CDR3 contains 16 residues. This chain's CDR3 is CASSLDTGVMYNEQFF. The CDR3, as DNA: TGTGCCAGCAGCTTGGATACGGGAGTTATGTACAATGAGCAGTTCTTC.

The chain links TRBV12-3 or TRBV12-4 to TRBJ1-5; D is undetermined. CDR3 length: 12 amino acids. Trimming cost V 3 bases and J 8 bases, with 8 bases left between them. In DNA form, the CDR3 reads TGTGCCAGCAGTTTTCCCTTCGAGCCCCAGCATTTT. It is translated as CASSFPFEPQHF.

The rearrangement joins TRBV7-2 to TRBJ1-1, with D possibly being TRBD1 (6 bases). The germline V gene encodes CDR1 SGHTA and CDR2 FQGNSA. Trimming left V 5 bases short and J 0 bases short, with 13 bases between. This CDR3 has 15 amino acids. The CDR3 protein is CASSRTVNMNTEAFF. The CDR3 coding sequence is TGTGCCAGCAGCCGGACAGTTAACATGAACACTGAAGCTTTCTTT.

The chain combines TRBV28 with TRBJ2-5; 7 bases match TRBD2. V shed 2 bases, J shed 2 bases, and the junction held 8 bases outside the gene matches. Per the germline V gene, CDR1 is MDHEN and CDR2 is SYDVKM. The CDR3 runs to 16 residues. In nucleotides, the CDR3 is TGTGCCAGCAGTTTAGGGCTAGCGGTGGGTCAAGAGACCCAGTACTTC. It translates to CASSLGLAVGQETQYF.

The V gene is TRBV9, the J gene TRBJ1-6, with TRBD1 identical over 9 bases. Germline assignment: CDR1 SGDLS and CDR2 YYNGEE. The V gene end was trimmed by 1 base and the J gene end by 7 bases; junction bases not matched to a gene: 6. The length of the CDR3 is 16 residues. CDR3 residues: CASSVTGDRANSPLHF. CDR3 sequence (DNA): TGTGCCAGCAGCGTAACTGGGGACAGGGCGAATTCACCCCTCCACTTT.

The chain is built from TRBV19 and TRBJ2-7, with D perhaps TRBD1 (5 bases). V dropped 6 bases and J dropped 4 bases, with 10 bases sitting between them. The germline V gene has CDR1 LNHDA and CDR2 SQIVND (reference sequence). The CDR3 is 12 amino acids. The CDR3 is CASSMQGYEQYF. The CDR3 DNA follows: TGTGCCAGTAGCATGCAGGGTTACGAGCAGTACTTC.

The DNA for the CDR3 is TGTGCCAGCAGTCCCTCCACAGGGTTCTCCTACGAGCAGTACTTC. This gives the protein CASSPSTGFSYEQYF. This chain connects TRBV27 to TRBJ2-7; D perhaps matches TRBD1 (6 bases). Deletions cut 5 bases from V and 0 bases from J, with 14 bases between. Germline assignment: CDR1 MNHEY and CDR2 SMNVEV (reference sequence). The CDR3 runs 15 residues.

This chain uses TRBV9 with TRBJ1-6; 7 bases agree with TRBD1. With 3 bases clipped from V and 4 bases from J, the junction kept 7 bases outside the gene matches. Germline values: CDR1 SGDLS, CDR2 YYNGEE. The CDR3 is 16 residues long. For the CDR3, the DNA is TGTGCCAGCAGCGCGGGGGGGACAGCGTATAATTCACCCCTCCACTTT. Amino acids: CASSAGGTAYNSPLHF.

The V and J genes are TRBV12-3 or TRBV12-4 and TRBJ1-1, with D uncertain. V was clipped by 3 bases and J by 6 bases, with 11 bases between them. The CDR3 is made up of 13 amino acids. The CDR3 DNA reads TGTGCCAGCAGTTTTAGCTCTCTGGCTGAAGCTTTCTTT. Translated, it gives CASSFSSLAEAFF.

The table lists this clone with a count of one. V is TRBV5-1 and J is TRBJ2-3; TRBD2 matches at 9 bases. The CDR3 extends over 20 amino acids. CDR1 and CDR2 (germline): SGHRS, YFSETQ. V gave up 2 bases and J gave up 5 bases; unmatched junction bases: 21. CDR3 DNA sequence: TGCGCCAGCAGCTTACTAAGTATTGGGGATCTAGCGGGATCAGGAGATACGCAGTATTTT. It codes for CASSLLSIGDLAGSGDTQYF.

V gene TRBV7-2 combines with J gene TRBJ1-5, with TRBD1 identical over 9 bases. The CDR3 sequence is 14 residues long. J was trimmed by 10 bases and V by 5 bases; bases with no gene match: 9. Per germline, CDR1 SGHTA and CDR2 FQGNSA. The CDR3 protein is CASSPGQGGRPQHF. The DNA for the CDR3 is TGTGCCAGCAGCCCGGGACAGGGTGGTCGACCCCAGCATTTT.

This clone was detected once. V and J are TRBV5-1 and TRBJ2-1, with 8 bases that match TRBD2. Losses at the gene ends were 4 bases for V and 4 bases for J; bases not matched to a gene: 7. The CDR3 length is 15 residues. The germline V gene has CDR1 SGHRS and CDR2 YFSETQ. CDR3 bases: TGCGCCAGCAGCCCCTCGGGGGGGAATTACAATGAGCAGTTCTTC. It codes for CASSPSGGNYNEQFF. The entire variable domain, with the rest obtained from reference TRBV5-1 and TRBJ2-1, is as follows: KAGVTQTPRYLIKTRGQQVTLSCSPISGHRSVSWYQQTPGQGLQFLFEYFSETQRNKGNFPGRFSGRQFSNSRSEMNVSTLELGDSALYLCASSPSGGNYNEQFFGPGTRLTVL.

The chain links TRBV28 to TRBJ2-7; maybe TRBD1 (5 bases). Germline loops: CDR1 MDHEN, CDR2 SYDVKM. V lost 6 bases and J lost 2, with 14 bases in between. CDR3 length: 14 residues. Here the CDR3 DNA reads TGTGCCAGCAGAATGGGAACAGGTCCCTACGAGCAGTACTTC. This translates into CASRMGTGPYEQYF.

This clone was observed at least ten times. The chain recombines TRBV6-5 with TRBJ2-2; TRBD2 agrees at 7 bases. V shed 7 bases, J shed 6 bases, and the junction held 11 bases outside the gene matches. Germline CDR1 reads MNHEY; CDR2 reads SVGAGI. This CDR3 is built from 15 residues. The CDR3 DNA sequence: TGTGCCAGCACCGAAGGCGGGGGAGAGCCCGGGGAGCTGTTTTTT. The encoded protein is CASTEGGGEPGELFF.

The V gene is TRBV7-2, the J gene TRBJ2-3, with D uncertain. Germline CDR1 is SGHTA and CDR2 is FQGNSA. V dropped 5 bases and J dropped 11 bases, with 17 bases sitting between them. The CDR3 loop spans 13 amino acids. CDR3 in amino acids: CASSEQTQIGQYF. CDR3 bases: TGTGCCAGCAGCGAACAGACACAGATTGGGCAGTATTTT. Filled out from reference TRBV7-2 and TRBJ2-3, the complete variable domain reads GAGVSQSPSNKVTEKGKDVELRCDPISGHTALYWYRQSLGQGLEFLIYFQGNSAPDKSGLPSDRFSAERTGGSVSTLTIQRTQQEDSAVYLCASSEQTQIGQYFGPGTRLTVL.